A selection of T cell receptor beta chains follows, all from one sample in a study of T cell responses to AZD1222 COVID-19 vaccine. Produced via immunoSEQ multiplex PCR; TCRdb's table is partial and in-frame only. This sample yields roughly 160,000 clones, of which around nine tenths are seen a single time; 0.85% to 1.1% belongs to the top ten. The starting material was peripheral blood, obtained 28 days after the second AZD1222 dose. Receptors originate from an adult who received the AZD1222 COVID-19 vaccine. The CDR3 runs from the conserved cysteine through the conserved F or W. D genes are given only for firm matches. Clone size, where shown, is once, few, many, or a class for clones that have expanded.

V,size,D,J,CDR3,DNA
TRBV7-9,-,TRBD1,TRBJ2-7,CASSFRQGTYEQYF,TGTGCCAGCAGCTTTAGACAGGGAACCTACGAGCAGTACTTC
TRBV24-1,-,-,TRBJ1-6,CATSGVGGRRRLRAPLHF,TGTGCCACCAGTGGGGTAGGGGGGAGAAGACGTCTAAGGGCACCCCTCCACTTT
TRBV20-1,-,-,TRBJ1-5,CSASLGGDQPQHF,TGCAGTGCTAGTTTGGGAGGGGACCAGCCCCAGCATTTT
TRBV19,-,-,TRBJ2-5,CASSRAQETQYF,TGTGCCAGTAGCCGGGCCCAAGAGACCCAGTACTTC
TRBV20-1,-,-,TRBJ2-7,CSASPVRDNSRGEQYF,TGCAGTGCTAGTCCCGTTCGGGACAACTCCCGAGGCGAGCAGTACTTC
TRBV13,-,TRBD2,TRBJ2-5,CASSLGVIAGGSQETQYF,TGTGCCAGCAGCTTAGGAGTTATAGCGGGGGGATCCCAAGAGACCCAGTACTTC
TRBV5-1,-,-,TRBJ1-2,CASSLDRVFGYTF,TGCGCCAGCAGCTTGGACAGGGTATTTGGCTACACCTTC
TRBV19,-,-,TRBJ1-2,CASSTQRRLGFGYTF,TGTGCCAGTAGCACTCAGAGACGGTTGGGGTTTGGCTACACCTTC
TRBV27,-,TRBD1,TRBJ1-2,CASSLSGQVGYTF,TGTGCCAGCAGTTTATCCGGACAGGTTGGCTACACCTTC
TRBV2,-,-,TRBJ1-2,CANSRDMFNYGYTF,TGTGCCAACTCCCGGGACATGTTTAACTATGGCTACACCTTC
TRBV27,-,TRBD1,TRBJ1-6,CASSGQEVDPYNSPLHF,TGTGCCAGCAGTGGACAGGAAGTCGACCCCTATAATTCACCCCTCCACTTT
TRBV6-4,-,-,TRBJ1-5,CASSDTSNQPQHF,TGTGCCAGCAGTGACACAAGCAATCAGCCCCAGCATTTT
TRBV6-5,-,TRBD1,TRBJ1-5,CASGPDRGRNQPQHF,TGTGCCAGCGGACCGGACAGGGGGCGAAATCAGCCCCAGCATTTT
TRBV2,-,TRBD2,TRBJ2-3,CASSEAWGGATDTQYF,TGTGCCAGCAGTGAAGCGTGGGGAGGGGCCACAGATACGCAGTATTTT
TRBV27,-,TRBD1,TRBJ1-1,CASSSPGQGALYTEAFF,TGTGCCAGCAGTTCCCCGGGACAGGGGGCTCTGTACACTGAAGCTTTCTTT
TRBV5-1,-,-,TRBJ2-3,CASSFRQGGTDTQYF,TGCGCCAGCAGCTTCCGACAGGGAGGGACAGATACGCAGTATTTT
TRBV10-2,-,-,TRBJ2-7,CASRQRTYEQYF,TGCGCCAGCCGACAGAGGACCTACGAGCAGTACTTC
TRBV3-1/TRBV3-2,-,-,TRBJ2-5,CASSRSGGEETQYF,TGTGCCAGCAGCCGCTCAGGGGGGGAAGAGACCCAGTACTTC
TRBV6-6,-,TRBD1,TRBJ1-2,CASSSGTDDTF,TGTGCCAGCAGTTCCGGGACAGACGACACCTTC
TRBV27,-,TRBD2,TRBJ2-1,CASTLAGGLSYNEQFF,TGTGCCAGCACCTTAGCGGGGGGGCTATCCTACAATGAGCAGTTCTTC
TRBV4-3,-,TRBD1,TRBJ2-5,CASSQDFGQGGETQYF,TGCGCCAGCAGCCAAGATTTTGGACAGGGTGGAGAGACCCAGTACTTC
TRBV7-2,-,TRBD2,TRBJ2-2,CASSRRLAGTGELFF,TGTGCCAGCAGCAGAAGACTAGCTGGGACCGGGGAGCTGTTTTTT
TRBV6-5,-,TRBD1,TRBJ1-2,CASGTALRLNYGYTF,TGTGCCAGCGGGACAGCCCTTCGACTAAACTATGGCTACACCTTC
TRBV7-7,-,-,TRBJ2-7,CASSFDTNSYEQYF,TGTGCCAGCAGCTTTGACACAAACTCCTACGAGCAGTACTTC
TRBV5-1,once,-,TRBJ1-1,CASSISGSNTEAFF,TGCGCCAGCAGTATATCGGGTTCGAACACTGAAGCTTTCTTT
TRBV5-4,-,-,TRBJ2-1,CASSSPGPTEQFF,TGTGCCAGCAGCAGCCCCGGGCCAACGGAGCAGTTCTTC
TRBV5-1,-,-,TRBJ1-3,CASSLDSGPDTIYF,TGCGCCAGCAGCTTGGACAGCGGACCGGACACCATATATTTT
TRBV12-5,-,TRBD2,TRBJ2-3,CASGLGTSSPTDTQYF,TGTGCTAGTGGTTTGGGGACTAGCTCTCCCACAGATACGCAGTATTTT
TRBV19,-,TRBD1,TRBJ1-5,CASSTGTGLYSNQPQHF,TGTGCCAGTAGTACCGGGACAGGATTATATAGCAATCAGCCCCAGCATTTT